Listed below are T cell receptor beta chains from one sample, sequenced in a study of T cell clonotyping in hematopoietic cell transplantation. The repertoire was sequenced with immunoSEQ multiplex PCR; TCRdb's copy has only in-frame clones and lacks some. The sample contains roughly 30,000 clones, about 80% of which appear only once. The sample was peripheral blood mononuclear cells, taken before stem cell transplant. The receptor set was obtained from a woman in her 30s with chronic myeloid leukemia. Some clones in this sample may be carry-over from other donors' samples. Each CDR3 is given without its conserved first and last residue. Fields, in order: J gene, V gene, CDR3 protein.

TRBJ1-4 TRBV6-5 ASSVQLNEKLF
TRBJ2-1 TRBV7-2 ASSLEAVSNNEQF
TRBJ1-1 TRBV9 ASSTRQGWDTEAF
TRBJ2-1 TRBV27 ASTLRGRMVNEQF
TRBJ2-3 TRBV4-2 ASSQDVAGGTDTQY
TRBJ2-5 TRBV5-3 ARSSAGGRWETQY
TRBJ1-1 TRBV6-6 ASSNGQLQNTEAF
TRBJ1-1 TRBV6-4 ASSADRNTEAF
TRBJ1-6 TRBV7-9 ASSRTSAGYNSPLH
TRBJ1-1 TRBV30 AWRFPRQGMGKAF
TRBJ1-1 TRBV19 ASSLVLTVNTEAF
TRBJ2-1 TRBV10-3 ATESLNEQF
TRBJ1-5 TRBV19 ASSIGGNQPQH
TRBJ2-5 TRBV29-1 SVGSGGAQTQY
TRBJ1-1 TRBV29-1 SVGHSNTEAF
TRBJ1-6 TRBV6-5 ASGTGGLTLSPLH
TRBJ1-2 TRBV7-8 ASSLVVRGLTGYT
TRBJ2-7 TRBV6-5 ASSPGDKRY
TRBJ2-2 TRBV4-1 ASSLSSGGRTGELF
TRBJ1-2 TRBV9 ASSRLGNDGYT
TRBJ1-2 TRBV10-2 ASSPAINYGYT
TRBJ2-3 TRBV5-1 ASSQYPGAGSITDTQY
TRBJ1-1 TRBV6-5 ASSLTARSRAF
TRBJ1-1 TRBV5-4 ASSSRGDRKAF
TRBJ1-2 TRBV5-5 ASSPLVRPGGYGYT
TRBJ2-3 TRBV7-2 ASSAGLNTDTQY
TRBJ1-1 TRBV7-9 ASSFLGTEAF
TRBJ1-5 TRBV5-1 ASSPLGGHDQPQH
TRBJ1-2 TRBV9 ASSSGDRNYGYT
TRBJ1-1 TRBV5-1 ASSLAGPRTVSGPTEAF
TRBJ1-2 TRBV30 AWTWWVSGAYGYT
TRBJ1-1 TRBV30 AWRGYVNTEAF
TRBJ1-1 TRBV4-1 ASSQDEENTEAF
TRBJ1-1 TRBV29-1 SVGTEPEAF
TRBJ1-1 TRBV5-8 ARGGRLLEAF
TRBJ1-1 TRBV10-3 AISVTGSRTEAF
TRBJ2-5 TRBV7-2 ASSLPPTSTGPRETQY
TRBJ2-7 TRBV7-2 ASSLGGLAGTSYEQY
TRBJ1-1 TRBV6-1 ASAQANTEAF
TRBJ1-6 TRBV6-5 ASSYSGGRRSSPLH
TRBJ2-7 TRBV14 ASSPLGPPYEQY
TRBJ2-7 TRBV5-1 ASSTPSYEQY
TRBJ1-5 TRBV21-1 ASSKGEHQPQH
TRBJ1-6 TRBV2 ASSDGFSPLH
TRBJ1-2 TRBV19 ASRRDRGIERYGYT
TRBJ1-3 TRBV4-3 ASSHPGQGTFGNTIY
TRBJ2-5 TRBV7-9 ASSFSSRNQETQY
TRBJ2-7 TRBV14 ASSQAGTGTGYEQY
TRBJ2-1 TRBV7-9 ASSLGQGADEQF
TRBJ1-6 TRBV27 ASSLRGRSSYNSPLH
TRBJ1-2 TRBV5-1 ASSFLGQGDYGYT
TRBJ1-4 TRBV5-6 ASALRGTNEKLF
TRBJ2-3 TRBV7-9 ASSLAGGASADTQY
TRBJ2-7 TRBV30 AWSSGGYEQY
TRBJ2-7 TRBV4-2 ASSQDALNLAYEQY
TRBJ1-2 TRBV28 ASSTPGQGNYGYT
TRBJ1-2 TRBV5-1 ASSPRDRYNYGYT
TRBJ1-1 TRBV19 ASSTTQGWGTEAF
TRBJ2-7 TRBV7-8 ASSFGSARFGSRDEQY
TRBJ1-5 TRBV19 ASSRWDRGSNQPQH